This T cell receptor beta chain was captured in a study of human T cells and chemical hapten exposure. Time point in this sample: pre-sensitization, week 0. The sample's treatment: therapeutic diphenylcyclopropenone sensitization with weekly scalp DPC. Germline CDR1 reads LNHDA; CDR2 reads SQIVND (reference sequence). With 5 bases removed from V and 10 bases from J, the gap between germline ends came to 20 bases. CDR3 length equals 15 residues. Original analysis: Samples ranged from roughly 20,000 to 700,000 TCRs, with a median of around 100,000. TCRdb analysed the RACE reads with MiXCR anew, one entry per CDR3 protein. The V and J calls reflect TCRdb's pipeline rather than the authors' work. The data hold about 51,000 distinct CDR3 sequences, with approximately 9.8% observed a single time. This clonotype was recorded many times.

V usage is TRBV19 and J usage is TRBJ1-4; possible D gene TRBD1, 6 bases. The TCR sequence derives from a middle-aged woman with alopecia areata. Some clones in this sample may be carry-over from other donors' samples. Sequenced material: whole blood, taken in connection with sensitization to the hapten diphenylcyclopropenone (DPC). The CDR3 region is CASSGQTSDGRKLFF. The CDR3 DNA sequence: TGTGCCAGTAGTGGACAGACCTCCGACGGTCGAAAACTGTTTTTT.